These 22 T cell receptor beta chains were all obtained from the same sample, sequenced in a study of CD8 T cells in ankylosing spondylitis. Broader study findings: Among TCR beta sequences, a motif of under ten highly homologous variants appeared characteristic of ankylosing spondylitis blood.

No antigen has been identified for these receptors. One entry per CDR3 protein, called by TCRdb with MiXCR from the 5' RACE reads. The sample lists 300,000 to 400,000 distinct CDR3 sequences, 20% to 25% occurring once. The sample comprised blood, either unsorted or a sorted T cell fraction (not recorded which). The receptors shown here come from a male donor with ankylosing spondylitis.

This clonotype was detected a few times. The chain carries TRBV20-1 and TRBJ1-5; D is unclear. This CDR3 spans 15 amino acids. In germline, CDR1 is DFQATT, CDR2 SNEGSKA (reference sequence). V lost 5 bases and J 1 base, leaving 15 bases between the germline ends. The CDR3 DNA reads TGCAGTGCTCCCTCCGGGCCTTTGAGCAATCAGCCCCAGCATTTT. This sequence encodes CSAPSGPLSNQPQHF.

This clonotype was seen a handful of times. The chain links TRBV20-1 to TRBJ1-5, with a weak D call TRBD1 (6 bases). The CDR3 runs to 13 residues. Germline V lookup: CDR1 DFQATT, CDR2 SNEGSKA (reference sequence). Trimming cost V 1 base and J 7 bases, with 11 bases left between them. CDR3 sequence (DNA): TGCAGTGCTAGAGCCCCGGGGGCCCAGCCCCAGCATTTT. Amino acid sequence: CSARAPGAQPQHF.

Only a few counts were recorded for this clonotype. The chain employs TRBV4-1 and TRBJ2-3, with D maybe TRBD1 (6 bases). Germline V gene data show CDR1 as MGHRA and CDR2 as YSYEKL. V lost 4 bases and J lost 7, with 18 bases in between. CDR3 size: 15 residues. CDR3 DNA: TGCGCCAGCAGCCCCCGTGGGGGCCTGGGTTATACGCAGTATTTT. Residues: CASSPRGGLGYTQYF.

This clonotype was detected only a few times. This chain uses TRBV29-1 with TRBJ1-1; D gene unclear. Germline CDR1 and CDR2: SQVTM and ANQGSEA. CDR3 size: 11 residues. The germline V and J ends were trimmed by 5 bases and 3 bases, with 7 bases remaining between them. The CDR3: CSVSLHTEAFF. The CDR3 bases are TGCAGCGTTTCCTTACACACTGAAGCTTTCTTT.

This clonotype has only a few counts. CDR3 in amino acids: CASSLYVGTQNTGELFF. The CDR3 DNA reads TGTGCCAGCAGCTTATATGTGGGGACGCAGAACACCGGGGAGCTGTTTTTT. The chain has TRBV7-3 and TRBJ2-2; D could derive from TRBD1 or TRBD2 (5 bases each). Germline V lookup: CDR1 SGHTA, CDR2 FQGTGA. V dropped 2 bases and J dropped 1 base, with 14 bases sitting between them. The CDR3 consists of 17 residues.

The chain recombines TRBV25-1 with TRBJ2-1; 8 nucleotides line up with TRBD1. With V trimmed by 6 bases and J by 2 bases, 9 bases remained unmatched. The V gene's germline CDR1 is MGHDK and CDR2 SYGVNS. The CDR3 spans 16 residues. CDR3 protein: CASRQSGTGTYNEQFF. Here the CDR3 DNA reads TGTGCCAGCAGGCAATCCGGGACAGGAACCTACAATGAGCAGTTCTTC.

J is TRBJ2-4 and V is TRBV20-1; maybe TRBD1 (5 bases). Germline lookup yields CDR1 DFQATT and CDR2 SNEGSKA (reference sequence). The CDR3 extends over 13 amino acids. V lost 0 bases to trimming and J lost 8 bases, with 11 bases between them. CDR3 amino acids: CSARDQGWDIQYF. For the CDR3, the DNA is TGCAGTGCTAGAGACCAGGGTTGGGACATTCAGTACTTC.

V and J are TRBV5-1 and TRBJ1-1; 7 bases fit TRBD1. Losses at the gene ends were 6 bases for V and 6 bases for J; bases not matched to a gene: 14. The germline CDR1 and CDR2 sequences are SGHRS and YFSETQ. The CDR3 loop spans 15 amino acids. This CDR3 reads CASTYFRQGYAEAFF. The CDR3 DNA reads as TGCGCCAGCACCTATTTCCGACAGGGTTACGCTGAAGCTTTCTTT.

This chain links TRBV28 with TRBJ1-1, with D maybe TRBD1 (5 bases). V lost 10 bases and J lost 1, with 16 bases in between. The CDR3 is 14 residues long. Germline-derived CDR1 and CDR2 are MDHEN and SYDVKM. The CDR3 bases are TGTGCCACCACCGTAGGGGCTCGGAACACTGAAGCTTTCTTT. Protein product: CATTVGARNTEAFF.

This chain joins TRBV14 and TRBJ2-7; D might be TRBD1 or TRBD2, each matching 5 bases. This CDR3 region has 15 residues. Germline CDR1 and CDR2: SGHDN and FVKESK. Trimming removed 1 base at V and 6 bases at J, with 16 bases between. CDR3 DNA sequence: TGTGCCAGCAGCCAAGGTATCAGGGAGAGAGGCGAGCAGTACTTC. This gives the protein CASSQGIRERGEQYF.

J is TRBJ2-1 and V is TRBV5-6, with TRBD2 as a possible D gene (5 bases). This CDR3 comprises 12 residues. Deletions cut 4 bases from V and 9 bases from J, with 11 bases between. The germline V gene has CDR1 SGHDT and CDR2 YYEEEE. CDR3 amino acids: CASSGRFSEQFF. In DNA, the CDR3 is TGTGCCAGCAGCGGGAGATTTAGTGAGCAGTTCTTC. Combining the CDR3 with reference TRBV5-6 and TRBJ2-1 gives the whole variable domain DAGVTQSPTHLIKTRGQQVTLRCSPKSGHDTVSWYQQALGQGPQFIFQYYEEEERQRGNFPDRFSGHQFPNYSSELNVNALLLGDSALYLCASSGRFSEQFFGPGTRLTVL.

The chain carries TRBV28 and TRBJ1-4; the match to TRBD1 covers 11 bases. The CDR3 is 15 residues long. V lost 5 bases to trimming and J lost 6 bases; unmatched junction nucleotides: 5. Germline lookup yields CDR1 MDHEN and CDR2 SYDVKM. CDR3 sequence reads: CASSRRTGGDEKLFF. The CDR3 region has the DNA TGTGCCAGCAGTCGTAGGACAGGGGGCGATGAAAAACTGTTTTTT.

The chain carries TRBV7-3 and TRBJ1-1; D perhaps matches TRBD1 (6 bases). Deletions cut 5 bases from V and 11 bases from J, with 18 bases between. Germline-derived CDR1 and CDR2 are SGHTA and FQGTGA. The CDR3 runs to 13 residues. This CDR3 is CASSPKGGVRAFF. Here the CDR3 DNA reads TGTGCCAGCAGCCCTAAGGGGGGCGTGAGGGCTTTCTTT.

The CDR3 protein is CASSQDPGGYNEQFF. The CDR3 DNA reads as TGCGCCAGCAGCCAAGACCCAGGGGGCTACAATGAGCAGTTCTTC. The chain has TRBV4-1 and TRBJ2-1; 7 bases match TRBD1. The length of the CDR3 is 15 residues. Germline CDR1 MGHRA, CDR2 YSYEKL. V lost 0 bases to trimming and J lost 3 bases; unmatched junction nucleotides: 2.

The chain employs TRBV18 and TRBJ2-1, with 8 bases matching TRBD2. Trimming removed 4 bases from V and 4 bases from J; junction bases left unmatched: 6. CDR1 is KGHSH and CDR2 is LQKENI in the germline V gene. The CDR3 has 15 amino acids. DNA of the CDR3: TGTGCCAGCTCACACGGGAGGGCCACGTACAATGAGCAGTTCTTC. Protein product: CASSHGRATYNEQFF.

This clonotype occurred once. This rearrangement joins TRBV18 to TRBJ2-5; TRBD2 matches at 7 bases. The V gene end was trimmed by 3 bases and the J gene end by 1 base; junction bases not matched to a gene: 8. The CDR3 length is 16 residues. Germline V gives CDR1 KGHSH, CDR2 LQKENI. The CDR3 region has the DNA TGTGCCAGCTCACCGGCGGGAGCCCTTTTCCAAGAGACCCAGTACTTC. Translating it yields CASSPAGALFQETQYF. The variable domain in full, completed from reference TRBV18 and TRBJ2-5, reads NAGVMQNPRHLVRRRGQEARLRCSPMKGHSHVYWYRQLPEEGLKFMVYLQKENIIDESGMPKERFSAEFPKEGPSILRIQQVVRGDSAAYFCASSPAGALFQETQYFGPGTRLLVL.

This clonotype has ten or more counts. This chain joins TRBV12-3 or TRBV12-4 and TRBJ2-1; D not certain. Between the trimmed V and J ends, which lost 3 bases and 5 bases, there was a span of 14 bases. The CDR3 sequence is 15 residues long. This CDR3 is CASSFTHVQDNEQFF. The DNA of the CDR3 is TGTGCCAGCAGTTTTACACACGTGCAGGACAATGAGCAGTTCTTC.

This clonotype showed up just a few times. V usage is TRBV25-1 and J usage is TRBJ1-3, with D perhaps TRBD1 (5 bases). Per germline, CDR1 MGHDK and CDR2 SYGVNS. V shed 3 bases and J shed 3 bases, with 6 bases lying between them. The CDR3 contains 13 residues. The DNA of the CDR3 is TGTGCCAGCAGTGACCAGGGTGGAAACACCATATATTTT. This sequence encodes CASSDQGGNTIYF.

The CDR3 loop reads CASSPSRRVSSYNEQFF. CDR3 in DNA: TGTGCCAGCAGCCCGTCCCGTCGGGTAAGCTCCTACAATGAGCAGTTCTTC. This sequence joins TRBV7-8 and TRBJ2-1; no firm D call. V lost 5 bases and J lost 0, with 17 bases in between. The germline V gene has CDR1 SGHVS and CDR2 FQNEAQ. This CDR3 region has 17 residues.

A few counts support this clonotype. The chain employs TRBV7-9 and TRBJ2-1; weak D call: TRBD2 (6 bases). The CDR3 spans 12 residues. The V and J ends lost 5 bases and 16 bases respectively, with 18 bases between them. CDR1 is SEHNR, CDR2 FQNEAQ, per germline (reference sequence). The DNA of the CDR3 is TGTGCCAGCAGCGCTACCGGGAGTCCCCTCTTCTTC. It yields the protein CASSATGSPLFF.

This chain uses TRBV9 with TRBJ2-5, with 8 bases matching TRBD1. The CDR3 is made up of 14 amino acids. Per germline, CDR1 SGDLS and CDR2 YYNGEE. The J segment lost 4 bases and the V segment lost 3 bases, leaving 5 bases of the junction unmatched. This CDR3 is CASSGDRFGETQYF. Written as DNA, the CDR3 is TGTGCCAGCAGCGGGGACAGGTTTGGAGAGACCCAGTACTTC.

This clonotype was recorded many times. The chain has TRBV18 and TRBJ2-5, with D maybe TRBD1 (6 bases). Germline CDR1 is KGHSH and CDR2 is LQKENI. The CDR3 sequence is 15 residues long. V was cut by 6 bases and J by 0 bases, with 14 bases left in between. The CDR3 loop is CASSLERGNQETQYF. As DNA, the CDR3 is TGTGCCAGCTCCCTCGAAAGGGGGAACCAAGAGACCCAGTACTTC.